Described below is a single T cell receptor beta chain sequence and its context. TCRdb's table, derived via immunoSEQ multiplex PCR, lists solely in-frame clones and lacks some. The sample comprises 20,000 to 25,000 clones, just under 75% of which are singletons, and 23% rests with the top ten. Dosing: nivolumab 3 mg/kg IV, weeks 1, 4, 7, 10, then every two weeks to week 26. The sample comes from a study of ipilimumab plus nivolumab after autologous stem cell transplantation. Study-wide background: A median of about eight nivolumab and a few ipilimumab doses were given.

Looked up from germline, CDR1 is SGHNT and CDR2 is YYREEE (reference sequence). V was cut by 1 base and J by 0 bases, with 11 bases left in between. The CDR3 loop spans 15 amino acids. The V call is TRBV5-4, the J call TRBJ2-7; a possible D gene is TRBD1 (6 bases). This TCR came from a male donor with diffuse large B-cell lymphoma. This specimen consisted of PBMCs, obtained in a trial of ipilimumab plus nivolumab as post-transplant consolidation. The CDR3 loop is CASSLTRGSSYEQYF. CDR3 bases: TGTGCCAGCAGCTTGACTAGGGGGAGCTCCTACGAGCAGTACTTC.